The 19 T cell receptor beta chains listed next were all sequenced from one sample in a study of blood T cells in healthy people across ages. For the second PCR, which ran for 7 to 11 cycles, a sample-barcoded 5' primer and a J-beta primer mix were used. TCRdb reprocessed the 5' RACE reads with MiXCR, giving one entry per CDR3 protein. In the table there are roughly 900,000 distinct CDR3 sequences, under 50% of which are singletons. The sample taken for sequencing was blood. These receptors came from a man aged 25-40 years in good health.

The table lists this clonotype with a count of one. The chain links TRBV4-3 to TRBJ2-1, with D perhaps TRBD1 (5 bases). Germline CDR1 is LGHNA and CDR2 is YSLEER. The V end was cut by 4 bases, the J end by 3 bases, with 19 bases between. The CDR3 sequence is 17 residues long. CDR3 in DNA: TGCGCCAGCAGCCGATCCAGGGAAGGCCCCCTCTACAATGAGCAGTTCTTC. Translated: CASSRSREGPLYNEQFF.

The chain recombines TRBV27 with TRBJ1-4; no clear D gene. The CDR3 has 13 amino acids. The V and J ends lost 4 bases and 7 bases respectively, with 10 bases between them. Germline V CDR1 and CDR2: MNHEY, SMNVEV (reference sequence). The CDR3 coding sequence is TGTGCCAGCAGTTGGGATGCTGGTGAAAAACTGTTTTTT. Its protein product is CASSWDAGEKLFF.

The gene calls are TRBV20-1 and TRBJ2-7, with D uncertain. Germline V CDR1 and CDR2: DFQATT, SNEGSKA (reference sequence). V was clipped by 5 bases and J by 0 bases, with 20 bases between them. The CDR3 extends over 16 amino acids. CDR3 loop: CSALLPDGMSSYEQYF. CDR3 coding DNA: TGCAGTGCTTTACTTCCCGACGGAATGAGCTCCTACGAGCAGTACTTC.

This rearrangement joins TRBV6-2 or TRBV6-3 to TRBJ2-4, with 9 bases aligning to TRBD1. The J call may be mistaken, given a closer DNA end match to TRBJ2-5. CDR3 size: 14 residues. Germline CDR1 is MNHEY and CDR2 is SVGEGT. The CDR3 DNA is TGTGCCAGCAGATTTACAGGGGGCGGCGAGACCCAGTACTTC. This encodes CASRFTGGGETQYF.

This clonotype was counted at least ten times. The rearrangement uses TRBV11-2 and TRBJ2-2; 7 bases are a match to TRBD2. The germline V gene has CDR1 SGHAT and CDR2 FQNNGV. J lost 0 bases, V lost 5 bases, and 3 bases had no gene match. The CDR3 loop spans 15 amino acids. The chain's CDR3 is CASSRDYANTGELFF. The CDR3 coding sequence is TGTGCCAGCAGCCGGGACTACGCGAACACCGGGGAGCTGTTTTTT.

This clonotype was picked up a small number of times. The chain has TRBV12-5 and TRBJ1-5, with D possibly TRBD1 on 5 matching bases. Trimming removed 2 bases from V and 7 bases from J, with 12 bases in between. Looked up from germline, CDR1 is LGHNT and CDR2 is FRNRAP. The CDR3 has 14 amino acids. This chain's CDR3 is CASGLLNWGQPQHF. As DNA, the CDR3 is TGTGCTAGTGGTTTGCTCAACTGGGGGCAGCCCCAGCATTTT. Drawing the rest from reference TRBV12-5 and TRBJ1-5, the complete variable domain is DARVTQTPRHKVTEMGQEVTMRCQPILGHNTVFWYRQTMMQGLELLAYFRNRAPLDDSGMPKDRFSAEMPDATLATLKIQPSEPRDSAVYFCASGLLNWGQPQHFGDGTRLSIL.

With respect to this clonotype: An end of the junction differs from the germline gene, which may be a read error. The J gene is TRBJ2-5, the V gene TRBV7-2, with 10 positions matching TRBD2. Germline lookup yields CDR1 SGHTA and CDR2 FQGNSA. The CDR3 runs 17 residues. The CDR3 sequence: CASSLVATSGAQETQYF. In nucleotides, the CDR3 is TGTGCCAGCAGTTTAGTAGCTACTAGCGGGGCACAAGAGACCCAGTACTTC.

This clonotype was seen ten or more times. V and J are TRBV20-1 and TRBJ2-1; 8 nucleotides match TRBD2. The V gene end was trimmed by 1 base and the J gene end by 9 bases; junction bases not matched to a gene: 5. Germline-derived CDR1 and CDR2 are DFQATT and SNEGSKA (reference sequence). The CDR3 is made up of 13 amino acids. CDR3 region: CSARVTSGSEQFF. The CDR3 DNA follows: TGCAGTGCTAGAGTAACTAGCGGAAGTGAGCAGTTCTTC.

V is TRBV20-1 and J is TRBJ2-5; D might be TRBD2 (5 bases). This CDR3 comprises 15 residues. Per the germline V gene, CDR1 is DFQATT and CDR2 is SNEGSKA (reference sequence). V was trimmed by 0 bases and J by 2 bases, leaving 13 bases between them. The CDR3: CSARDLGLAQETQYF. The CDR3 DNA is TGCAGTGCTAGAGATCTTGGCCTAGCACAAGAGACCCAGTACTTC.

The chain carries TRBV14 and TRBJ2-3; D is undetermined. This CDR3 is built from 17 residues. The germline V gene encodes CDR1 SGHDN and CDR2 FVKESK. V lost 0 bases to trimming and J lost 1 base, with 14 bases between them. CDR3 nucleotide sequence: TGTGCCAGCAGCCAAGAAACTACAGCGATCCGCACAGATACGCAGTATTTT. Residues: CASSQETTAIRTDTQYF.

This sequence joins TRBV6-2 or TRBV6-3 and TRBJ2-7; 7 positions agree with TRBD2. The CDR3 is made up of 15 amino acids. The V gene's germline CDR1 is MNHEY and CDR2 SVGEGT. V trimming: 2 bases; J trimming: 7 bases; junction bases outside the gene matches: 11. This CDR3 reads CASSYSGEGYNEQYF. CDR3 in DNA: TGTGCCAGCAGTTACAGCGGGGAGGGGTACAATGAGCAGTACTTC.

This clonotype was counted once. The chain employs TRBV5-1 and TRBJ1-1; no clear D gene. V was cut by 9 bases and J by 0 bases, with 15 bases left in between. Per germline, CDR1 SGHRS and CDR2 YFSETQ. The CDR3 runs to 14 residues. CDR3 in DNA: TGCGCCACCCCATTACAGAAAATGAACACTGAAGCTTTCTTT. Its translation is CATPLQKMNTEAFF.

This clonotype came up once. The gene calls are TRBV20-1 and TRBJ2-3; 10 nucleotides agree with TRBD2. V was pared by 4 bases and J by 0 bases, with 4 bases of the junction left unmatched. CDR1 and CDR2 (germline): DFQATT, SNEGSKA (reference sequence). This CDR3 is 15 amino acids long. The CDR3 region has the DNA TGCAGTGCTATTAGCGGGGGGCCTAGCACAGATACGCAGTATTTT. Amino acid sequence: CSAISGGPSTDTQYF.

The CDR3 DNA reads TGTGCCACCAGTGATGCCGGGACTAGCGGGGGGTTGGAGACCCAGTACTTC. This gives the protein CATSDAGTSGGLETQYF. The chain employs TRBV24-1 and TRBJ2-5, with 15 bases matching TRBD2. With 3 bases clipped from V and 5 bases from J, the junction kept 6 bases outside the gene matches. The germline gives CDR1 KGHDR, CDR2 SFDVKD. The CDR3 length is 17 residues.

This sequence joins TRBV3-1 and TRBJ2-7, with 10 positions matching TRBD2. The CDR3 loop spans 15 amino acids. The ends lost 4 bases at V and 3 bases at J; junction bases unmatched: 6. Germline V lookup: CDR1 LGHDT, CDR2 YNNKEL (reference sequence). CDR3 protein: CASSPSSGGGYEQYF. DNA for the CDR3: TGTGCCAGCAGCCCCTCTAGCGGGGGTGGCTACGAGCAGTACTTC.

V and J are TRBV27 and TRBJ1-1; the D gene is possibly TRBD1 (6 bases). The CDR3 contains 13 residues. The germline V and J ends were trimmed by 7 bases and 4 bases, with 13 bases remaining between them. Germline-derived CDR1 and CDR2 are MNHEY and SMNVEV (reference sequence). CDR3 DNA: TGTGCCAGCACCAACAGGGTCGGCACTGAAGCTTTCTTT. Its protein is CASTNRVGTEAFF.

This clonotype was found a few times. This sequence joins TRBV28 and TRBJ2-4; no firm D call. The J call may be wrong; the DNA end is better matched by TRBJ2-7. The CDR3 runs 14 residues. The V gene's germline CDR1 is MDHEN and CDR2 SYDVKM. The CDR3 coding sequence is TGTGCCAGCAGTTTACTCTACATATCGGCCGAGCAGTACTTC. This encodes CASSLLYISAEQYF.

The rearrangement joins TRBV12-5 to TRBJ2-1; the D gene is possibly TRBD1 (6 bases). Trimming stripped 1 base from V and 12 bases from J, with 13 bases between. CDR1 LGHNT and CDR2 FRNRAP come from the germline V gene. CDR3 length: 13 residues. The CDR3 DNA follows: TGTGCTAGTGGTTTGGCAAACAGGGATCGGCAGTTCTTC. Residues: CASGLANRDRQFF.

The CDR3: CASSSSGAGGRYNEQFF. Here the CDR3 DNA reads TGTGCCAGCAGCTCCTCAGGGGCCGGGGGCCGGTACAATGAGCAGTTCTTC. The chain has TRBV11-2 and TRBJ2-1; the D gene could be TRBD1 or TRBD2 (6 bases each). V was pared by 4 bases and J by 4 bases, with 20 bases between. The germline gives CDR1 SGHAT, CDR2 FQNNGV. This CDR3 has 17 residues.